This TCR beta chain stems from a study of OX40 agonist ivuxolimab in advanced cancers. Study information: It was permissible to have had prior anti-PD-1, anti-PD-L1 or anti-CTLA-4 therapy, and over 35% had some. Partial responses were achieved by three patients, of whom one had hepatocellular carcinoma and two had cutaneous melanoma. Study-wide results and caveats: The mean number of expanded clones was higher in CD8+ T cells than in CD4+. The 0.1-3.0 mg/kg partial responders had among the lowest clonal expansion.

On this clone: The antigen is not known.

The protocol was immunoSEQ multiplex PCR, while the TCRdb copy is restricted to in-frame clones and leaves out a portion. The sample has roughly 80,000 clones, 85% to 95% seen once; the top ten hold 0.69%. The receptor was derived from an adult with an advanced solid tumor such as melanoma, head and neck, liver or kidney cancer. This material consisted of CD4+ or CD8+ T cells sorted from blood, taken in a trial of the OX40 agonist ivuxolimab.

In DNA, the CDR3 is TGTGCCAGCTCACCCGAGGCCCGCGAGCAGTACTTC. Protein: CASSPEAREQYF. The chain carries TRBV18 and TRBJ2-7; D is uncertain. CDR3 length equals 12 residues. Germline V CDR1 and CDR2: KGHSH, LQKENI. The V end was cut by 3 bases, the J end by 6 bases, with 9 bases between. The full variable domain, with the rest looked up from reference TRBV18 and TRBJ2-7, is NAGVMQNPRHLVRRRGQEARLRCSPMKGHSHVYWYRQLPEEGLKFMVYLQKENIIDESGMPKERFSAEFPKEGPSILRIQQVVRGDSAAYFCASSPEAREQYFGPGTRLTVT.